A selection of T cell receptor beta chains follows, all from one sample in a study of T cell repertoires in cytomegalovirus infection. These TCRs' antigens remain unknown. MiXCR was run by TCRdb on the reads, yielding one entry per CDR3 protein. In the table there are 900,000 to 950,000 distinct CDR3 sequences, more than 25% of which are singletons. The starting material was cultured CD8+ T cells from PBMCs, obtained from culture after CMV antigen stimulation. The receptors derive from a human donor in good health (CMV status not recorded). Some clones in this sample may be carry-over from other donors' samples. The CDR3 runs from the conserved cysteine through the conserved F or W. The D gene is left open where the match is weak. Only part of the rows carry a size: once, few, many, or a class if the clone is expanded.

abundance	j_gene	v_gene	d_gene	CDR3nt	CDR3aa
many	TRBJ1-2	TRBV12-3/TRBV12-4	.	TGTGCCAGCAGTCCGGGGGGGGGTCCTCGGGGCTACACCTTC	CASSPGGGPRGYTF
.	TRBJ1-4	TRBV19	.	TGTGCCAGTGAGCGGGGGCGTGGAGGCGATGAAAAACTGTTTTTT	CASERGRGGDEKLFF
.	TRBJ2-1	TRBV2	.	TGTGCCAGCAAGGGTGGGGTGAAGTTCTTC	CASKGGVKFF
many	TRBJ1-2	TRBV12-3/TRBV12-4	.	TGTGCCAGCAGTTTAGACAGGGTGGTGGGCTACACCTTC	CASSLDRVVGYTF
.	TRBJ2-3	TRBV19	TRBD2	TGTGCCAGTAGTATAGTGAGAGACCGGGAGGGTACGCAGTATTTT	CASSIVRDREGTQYF
many	TRBJ2-1	TRBV7-7	.	TGTGCTAGCAGCGTAGAGGGACACTACAATGAGCAGTTCTTC	CASSVEGHYNEQFF
many	TRBJ2-1	TRBV27	.	TGTGCCAGCAGTTTAGGCAAGAAGGAGCAGTTCTTC	CASSLGKKEQFF
.	TRBJ2-1	TRBV7-8	TRBD1	TGTGCCAGCAGCCTCTCACAGGGGGGTGAGCAGTTCTTC	CASSLSQGGEQFF
many	TRBJ1-5	TRBV7-8	TRBD1	TGTGCCAGCAGCATGTTTTCGGGACAGGGGTCGAATCAGCCCCAGCATTTT	CASSMFSGQGSNQPQHF
.	TRBJ2-1	TRBV12-3/TRBV12-4	TRBD2	TGTGCCAGCAGTTCCACCTCCTCTAGCGGGGGGGCCTATGAGCAGTTCTTC	CASSSTSSSGGAYEQFF
.	TRBJ2-2	TRBV14	TRBD1	TGTGCCAGCAGCCAACTCCGGGACAGTTACACCGGGGAGCTGTTTTTT	CASSQLRDSYTGELFF
.	TRBJ2-1	TRBV12-3/TRBV12-4	TRBD1	TGTGCCAGCAGTTTCATAGACCACCCCCCGTTCCCCGGGACAGCGCCTAACAATGAGCAGTTCTTC	CASSFIDHPPFPGTAPNNEQFF
.	TRBJ1-6	TRBV6-6	.	TGTGCCACCGTTGGATCAGGGTCCCCCTATAATTCACCCCTCCACTTT	CATVGSGSPYNSPLHF
.	TRBJ1-1	TRBV11-2	.	TGTGCCAGCAGCCCGCATCGGACAGCCTCTTTTGAAGCTTTCTTT	CASSPHRTASFEAFF
.	TRBJ1-6	TRBV7-9	TRBD1	TGTGCCAGCAACTCCGGGACAGGCTATTCACCCCTCCACTTT	CASNSGTGYSPLHF
few	TRBJ1-1	TRBV6-5	.	TGTGCCAGCAAAGGAAGGGAATGGACTGAAGCTTTCTTT	CASKGREWTEAFF
few	TRBJ1-5	TRBV19	.	TGTGCCAGTAGTGGGATTAATCAGCCCCAGCATTTT	CASSGINQPQHF
many	TRBJ1-1	TRBV5-5	.	TGTGCCAGCACTCCCCTTAGGTCGACAGATATCACTGAAGCTTTCTTT	CASTPLRSTDITEAFF
.	TRBJ2-7	TRBV6-2/TRBV6-3	.	TGTGCCAGCAGTTTCTCCGGGACCGGCGAGCAGTACTTC	CASSFSGTGEQYF
.	TRBJ2-3	TRBV7-9	.	TGTGCCAGCAGCCAAATAGGGGATACGCAGTATTTT	CASSQIGDTQYF
few	TRBJ1-5	TRBV27	.	TGTGCCAGCAGTCCCGGGACGTACAATCAGCCCCAGCATTTT	CASSPGTYNQPQHF
many	TRBJ2-2	TRBV24-1	.	TGTGCCACCAGTGATCGGAACACCGGGGAGCTGTTTTTT	CATSDRNTGELFF
.	TRBJ2-2	TRBV29-1	.	TGCAGCGTCGAAACAGGGCGGCCAGAGGCGGGCACCGGGGAGCTGTTTTTT	CSVETGRPEAGTGELFF
few	TRBJ2-7	TRBV6-1	.	TGTGCCAGCAGGGCAGACCGCTCGTTTCAGTACTTC	CASRADRSFQYF
few	TRBJ2-1	TRBV6-2/TRBV6-3	.	TGTGCCAGCAACCAGCGGGACAGCCTTTACAATGAGCAGTTCTTC	CASNQRDSLYNEQFF
few	TRBJ1-6	TRBV7-6	TRBD1	TGTGCCAGCAGCCTGACAGGGGAAAACTCACCCCTCCACTTT	CASSLTGENSPLHF
few	TRBJ2-6	TRBV4-1	TRBD1	TGCGCCAGCAGGGGACGGACAGGGCGTTTCGGGGCCAACGTCCTGACTTTC	CASRGRTGRFGANVLTF
many	TRBJ1-1	TRBV27	.	TGTGCCAGCAGCTCCAACCGGGGGACTGAAGCTTTCTTT	CASSSNRGTEAFF
.	TRBJ2-1	TRBV13	.	TGTGCCAGCAGCTTAGAGGGTATTGGCAATGAGCAGTTCTTC	CASSLEGIGNEQFF